This entry describes one T cell receptor (beta chain). As yet, its antigen is unknown. Data came from immunoSEQ multiplex PCR; TCRdb stores just in-frame clones and leaves some out. This table has millions of clones, about 92% appearing once. This sample was taken from a study of shared clonotypes between healthy human individuals. Study-wide points: Around 4.7% of naive CD4 clonotypes were shared across a few donors. Generation probabilities were higher for clonotypes shared across all four sorted-subset donors than for unshared ones.

V was cut by 6 bases and J by 4 bases, with 15 bases left in between. The CDR3 sequence is 14 residues long. Germline CDR1 is ENHRY and CDR2 is SYGVKD. The donor cohort consisted entirely of Caucasian adults residing in Nashville, Tennessee. The rearrangement links TRBV10-3 to TRBJ1-2; D perhaps matches TRBD1 (5 bases). This receptor was taken from a man between 18 and 35 years old in good health. Sequencing input: naive CD4+ T cells sorted from blood. Subset indicated: CD45RA+ positively selected. DNA of the CDR3: TGTGCCATCAGCCAACAAGACAGCCTCTATGGCTACACCTTC. Translated, it gives CAISQQDSLYGYTF.